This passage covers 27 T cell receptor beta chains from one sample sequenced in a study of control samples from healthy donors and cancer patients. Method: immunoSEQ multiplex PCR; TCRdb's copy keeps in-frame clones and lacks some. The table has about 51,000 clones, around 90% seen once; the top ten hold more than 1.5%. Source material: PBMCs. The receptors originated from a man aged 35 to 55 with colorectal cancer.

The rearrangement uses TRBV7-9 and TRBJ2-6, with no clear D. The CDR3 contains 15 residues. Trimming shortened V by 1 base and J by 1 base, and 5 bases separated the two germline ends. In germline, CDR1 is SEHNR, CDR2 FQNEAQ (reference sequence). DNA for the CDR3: TGTGCCAGCAGCTTAGGGGCATCTGGGGCCAACGTCCTGACTTTC. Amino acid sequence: CASSLGASGANVLTF.

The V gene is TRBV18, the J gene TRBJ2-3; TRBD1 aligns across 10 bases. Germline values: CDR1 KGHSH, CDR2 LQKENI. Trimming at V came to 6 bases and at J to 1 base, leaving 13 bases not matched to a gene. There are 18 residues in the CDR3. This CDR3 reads CASSPLHSGTGGTDTQYF. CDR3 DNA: TGTGCCAGCTCCCCATTGCACTCCGGGACAGGGGGCACAGATACGCAGTATTTT.

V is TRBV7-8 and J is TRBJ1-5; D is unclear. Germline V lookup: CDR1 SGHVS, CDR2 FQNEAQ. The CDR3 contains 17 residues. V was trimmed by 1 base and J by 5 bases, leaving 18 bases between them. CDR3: CASSLGFSVTHYQPQHF. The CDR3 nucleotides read TGTGCCAGCAGCTTAGGCTTCTCGGTGACACACTATCAGCCCCAGCATTTT.

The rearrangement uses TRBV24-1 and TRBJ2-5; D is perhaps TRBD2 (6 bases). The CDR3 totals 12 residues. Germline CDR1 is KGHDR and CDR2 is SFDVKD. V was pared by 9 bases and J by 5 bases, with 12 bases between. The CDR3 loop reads CATSLRGETQYF. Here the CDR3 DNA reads TGTGCCACCTCACTCCGGGGGGAGACCCAGTACTTC.

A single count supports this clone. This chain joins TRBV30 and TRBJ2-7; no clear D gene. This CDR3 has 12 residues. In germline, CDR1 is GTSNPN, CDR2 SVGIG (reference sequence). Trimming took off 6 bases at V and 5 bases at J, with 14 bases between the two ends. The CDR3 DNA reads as TGTGCCTGCGGACCTTCAGGCAACGAGCAGTACTTC. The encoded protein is CACGPSGNEQYF.

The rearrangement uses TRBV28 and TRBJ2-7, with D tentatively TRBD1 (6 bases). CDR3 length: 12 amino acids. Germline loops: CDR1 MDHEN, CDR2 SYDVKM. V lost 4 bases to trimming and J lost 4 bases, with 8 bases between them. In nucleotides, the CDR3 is TGTGCCAGCAGTTCGACAGGATACGAGCAGTACTTC. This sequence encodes CASSSTGYEQYF.

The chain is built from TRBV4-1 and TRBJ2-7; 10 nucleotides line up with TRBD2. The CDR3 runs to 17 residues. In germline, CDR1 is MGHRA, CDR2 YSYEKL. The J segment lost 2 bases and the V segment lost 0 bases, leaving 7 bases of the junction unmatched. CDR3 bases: TGCGCCAGCAGCCAAGATAGCCTAGCGGGGGAAACCTACGAGCAGTACTTC. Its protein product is CASSQDSLAGETYEQYF.

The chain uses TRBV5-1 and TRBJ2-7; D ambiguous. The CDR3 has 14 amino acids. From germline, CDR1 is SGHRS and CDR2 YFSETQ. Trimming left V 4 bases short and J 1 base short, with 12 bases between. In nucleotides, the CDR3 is TGCGCCAGCAGCCGCGACGTCTCGTCCTACGAGCAGTACTTC. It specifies CASSRDVSSYEQYF.

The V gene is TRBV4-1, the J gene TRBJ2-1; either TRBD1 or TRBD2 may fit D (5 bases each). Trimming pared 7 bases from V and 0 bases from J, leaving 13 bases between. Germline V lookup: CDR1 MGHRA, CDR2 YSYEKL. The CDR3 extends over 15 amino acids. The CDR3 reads CASTLGPLSYNEQFF. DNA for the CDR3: TGCGCCAGCACCTTGGGACCGCTCTCCTACAATGAGCAGTTCTTC.

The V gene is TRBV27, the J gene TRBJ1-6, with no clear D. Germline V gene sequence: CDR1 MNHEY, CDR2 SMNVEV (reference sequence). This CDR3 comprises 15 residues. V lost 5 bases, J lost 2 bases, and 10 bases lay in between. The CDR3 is CASSPQETYNSPLHF. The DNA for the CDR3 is TGTGCCAGCAGTCCCCAAGAGACCTATAATTCACCCCTCCACTTT.

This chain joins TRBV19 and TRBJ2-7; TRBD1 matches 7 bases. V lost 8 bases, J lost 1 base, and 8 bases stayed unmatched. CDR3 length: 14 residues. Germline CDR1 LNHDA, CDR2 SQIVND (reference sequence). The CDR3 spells CASRDSYSSYEQYF. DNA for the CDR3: TGTGCCAGTCGGGACAGTTACTCTTCCTACGAGCAGTACTTC.

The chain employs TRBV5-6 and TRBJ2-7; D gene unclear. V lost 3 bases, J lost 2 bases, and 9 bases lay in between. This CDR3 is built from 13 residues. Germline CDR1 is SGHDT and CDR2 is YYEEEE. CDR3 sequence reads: CASSSDGTYEQYF. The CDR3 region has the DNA TGTGCCAGCAGCTCCGACGGAACCTACGAGCAGTACTTC.

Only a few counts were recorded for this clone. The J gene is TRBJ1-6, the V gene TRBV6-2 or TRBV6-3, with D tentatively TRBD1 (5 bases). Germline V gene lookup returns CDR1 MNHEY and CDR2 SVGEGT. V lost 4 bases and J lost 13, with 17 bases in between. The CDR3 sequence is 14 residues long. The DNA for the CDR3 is TGTGCCAGCAGTTCGGGACTGGCAGCCAAGCCCCTCCACTTT. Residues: CASSSGLAAKPLHF.

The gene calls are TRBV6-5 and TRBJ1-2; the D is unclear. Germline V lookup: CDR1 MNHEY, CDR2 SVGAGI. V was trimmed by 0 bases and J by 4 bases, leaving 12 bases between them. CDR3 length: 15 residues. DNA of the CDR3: TGTGCCAGCAGTTACTCGACCCAGCGCTTCTATGGCTACACCTTC. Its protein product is CASSYSTQRFYGYTF.

In DNA, the CDR3 is TGTGCCAGCTCACCGGCAGGGGGGAGGAAGCTGTTTTTT. Encoded protein: CASSPAGGRKLFF. V gene TRBV18 combines with J gene TRBJ2-2; possibly TRBD1 for D (7 bases). This CDR3 spans 13 amino acids. Between the trimmed V and J ends, which lost 3 bases and 12 bases, there was a span of 14 bases. The germline V gene encodes CDR1 KGHSH and CDR2 LQKENI. The full variable domain, completed using reference TRBV18 and TRBJ2-2, is NAGVMQNPRHLVRRRGQEARLRCSPMKGHSHVYWYRQLPEEGLKFMVYLQKENIIDESGMPKERFSAEFPKEGPSILRIQQVVRGDSAAYFCASSPAGGRKLFFGEGSRLTVL.

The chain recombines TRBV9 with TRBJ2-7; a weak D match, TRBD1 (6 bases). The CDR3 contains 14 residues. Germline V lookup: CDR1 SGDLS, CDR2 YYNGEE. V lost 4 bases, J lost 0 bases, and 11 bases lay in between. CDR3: CASSPGHLSYEQYF. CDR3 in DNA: TGTGCCAGCAGCCCGGGACACCTCTCCTACGAGCAGTACTTC.

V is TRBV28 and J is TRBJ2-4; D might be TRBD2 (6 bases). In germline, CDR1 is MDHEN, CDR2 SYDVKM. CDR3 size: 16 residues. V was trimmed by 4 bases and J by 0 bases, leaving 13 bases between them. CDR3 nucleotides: TGTGCCAGCAGTTGGGACTTCCAGTTAGCCAAAAACATTCAGTACTTC. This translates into CASSWDFQLAKNIQYF.

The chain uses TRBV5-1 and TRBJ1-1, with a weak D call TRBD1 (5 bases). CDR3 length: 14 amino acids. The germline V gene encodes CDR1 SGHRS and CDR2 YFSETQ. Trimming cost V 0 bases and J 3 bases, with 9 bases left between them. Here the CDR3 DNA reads TGCGCCAGCAGCTTGGATGGGGGTTACACTGAAGCTTTCTTT. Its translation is CASSLDGGYTEAFF. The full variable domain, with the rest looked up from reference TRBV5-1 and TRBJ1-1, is KAGVTQTPRYLIKTRGQQVTLSCSPISGHRSVSWYQQTPGQGLQFLFEYFSETQRNKGNFPGRFSGRQFSNSRSEMNVSTLELGDSALYLCASSLDGGYTEAFFGQGTRLTVV.

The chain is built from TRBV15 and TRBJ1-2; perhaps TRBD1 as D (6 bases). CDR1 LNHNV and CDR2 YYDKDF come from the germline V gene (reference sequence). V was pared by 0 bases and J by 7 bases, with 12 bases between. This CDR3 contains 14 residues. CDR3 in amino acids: CATSRDLEGGGYTF. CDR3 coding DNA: TGTGCCACCAGCAGAGATCTGGAAGGGGGTGGCTACACCTTC.

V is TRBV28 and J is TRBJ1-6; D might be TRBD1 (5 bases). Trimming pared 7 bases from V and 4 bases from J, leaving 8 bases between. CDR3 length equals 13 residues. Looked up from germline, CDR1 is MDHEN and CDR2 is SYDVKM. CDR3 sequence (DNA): TGTGCCAGCACCGGGGGTTATAATTCACCCCTCCACTTT. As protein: CASTGGYNSPLHF.

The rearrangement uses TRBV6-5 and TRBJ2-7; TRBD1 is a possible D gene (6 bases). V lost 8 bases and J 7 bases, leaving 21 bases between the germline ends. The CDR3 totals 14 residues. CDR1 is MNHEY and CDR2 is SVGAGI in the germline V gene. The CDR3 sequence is CASGSRQAVGEQYF. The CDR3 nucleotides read TGTGCCAGCGGTTCTAGACAGGCCGTCGGGGAGCAGTACTTC.

The CDR3 coding sequence is TGTGCCAGTAGTATAAAGTGGATGAGACTGCGGGGACACCACTACGAGCAGTACTTC. This translates into CASSIKWMRLRGHHYEQYF. This chain uses TRBV19 with TRBJ2-7; D could derive from TRBD1 or TRBD2 (6 bases each). Trimming left V 2 bases short and J 3 bases short, with 26 bases between. Germline CDR1 reads LNHDA; CDR2 reads SQIVND (reference sequence). CDR3 length: 19 residues.

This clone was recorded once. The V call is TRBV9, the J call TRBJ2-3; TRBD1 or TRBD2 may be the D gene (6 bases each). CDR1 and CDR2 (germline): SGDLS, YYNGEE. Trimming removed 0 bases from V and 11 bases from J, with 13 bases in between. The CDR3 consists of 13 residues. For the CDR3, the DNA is TGTGCCAGCAGCGTAGAAAGGCGGGGACAGCAGTATTTT. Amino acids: CASSVERRGQQYF.

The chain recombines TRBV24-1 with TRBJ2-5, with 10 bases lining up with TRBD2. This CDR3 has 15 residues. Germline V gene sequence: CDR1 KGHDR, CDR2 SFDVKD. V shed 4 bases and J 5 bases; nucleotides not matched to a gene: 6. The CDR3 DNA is TGTGCCACCAGTGAAAGGAGCGGGAGGGTTGAGACCCAGTACTTC. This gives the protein CATSERSGRVETQYF.

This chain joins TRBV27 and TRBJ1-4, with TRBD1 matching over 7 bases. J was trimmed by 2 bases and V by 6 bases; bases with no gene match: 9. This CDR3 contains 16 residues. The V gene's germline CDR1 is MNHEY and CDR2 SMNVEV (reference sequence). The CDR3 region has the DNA TGTGCCAGCAGGTCGGGACAGTTATTGACTAATGAAAAACTGTTTTTT. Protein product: CASRSGQLLTNEKLFF.

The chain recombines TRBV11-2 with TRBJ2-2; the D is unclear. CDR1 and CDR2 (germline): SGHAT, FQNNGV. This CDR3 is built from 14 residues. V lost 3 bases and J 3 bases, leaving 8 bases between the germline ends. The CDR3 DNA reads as TGTGCCAGCAGCTTGCTAATGGACACCGGGGAGCTGTTTTTT. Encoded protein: CASSLLMDTGELFF.

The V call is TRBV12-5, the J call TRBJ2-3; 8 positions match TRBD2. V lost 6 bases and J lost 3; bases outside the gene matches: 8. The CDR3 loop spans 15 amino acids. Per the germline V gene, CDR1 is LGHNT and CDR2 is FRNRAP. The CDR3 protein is CASGGGAGGTDTQYF. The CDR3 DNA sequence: TGTGCTAGTGGGGGTGGGGCGGGAGGTACAGATACGCAGTATTTT.